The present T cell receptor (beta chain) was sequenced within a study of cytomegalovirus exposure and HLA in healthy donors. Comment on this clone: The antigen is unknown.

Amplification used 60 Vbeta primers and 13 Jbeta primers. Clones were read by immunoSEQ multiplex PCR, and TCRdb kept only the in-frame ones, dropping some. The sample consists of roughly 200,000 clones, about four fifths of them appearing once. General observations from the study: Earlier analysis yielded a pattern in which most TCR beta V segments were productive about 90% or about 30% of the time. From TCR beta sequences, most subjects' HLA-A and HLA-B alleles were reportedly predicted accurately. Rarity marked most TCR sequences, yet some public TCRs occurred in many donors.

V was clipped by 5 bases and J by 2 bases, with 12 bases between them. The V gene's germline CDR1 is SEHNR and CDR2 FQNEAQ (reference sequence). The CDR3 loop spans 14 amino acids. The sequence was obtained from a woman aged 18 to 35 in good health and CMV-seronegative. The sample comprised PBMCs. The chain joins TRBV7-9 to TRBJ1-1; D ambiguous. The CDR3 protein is CASSPGNSNTEAFF. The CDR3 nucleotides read TGTGCCAGCAGCCCAGGCAACAGCAACACTGAAGCTTTCTTT.